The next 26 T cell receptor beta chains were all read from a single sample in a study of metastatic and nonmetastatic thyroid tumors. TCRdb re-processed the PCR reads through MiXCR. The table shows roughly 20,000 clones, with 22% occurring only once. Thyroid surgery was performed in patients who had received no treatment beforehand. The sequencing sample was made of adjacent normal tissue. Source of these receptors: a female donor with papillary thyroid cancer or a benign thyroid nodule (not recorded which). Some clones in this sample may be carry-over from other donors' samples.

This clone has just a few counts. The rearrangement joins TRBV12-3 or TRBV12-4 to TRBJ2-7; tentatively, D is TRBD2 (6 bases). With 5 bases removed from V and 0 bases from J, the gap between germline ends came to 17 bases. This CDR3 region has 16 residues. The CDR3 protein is CASSPELALFSYEQYF. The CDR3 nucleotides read TGTGCCAGCAGTCCCGAACTAGCCCTGTTCTCCTACGAGCAGTACTTC.

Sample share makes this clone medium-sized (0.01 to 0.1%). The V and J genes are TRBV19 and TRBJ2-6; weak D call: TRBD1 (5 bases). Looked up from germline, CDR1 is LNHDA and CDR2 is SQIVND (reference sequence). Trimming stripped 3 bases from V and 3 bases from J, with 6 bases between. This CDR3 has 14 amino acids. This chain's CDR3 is CASSIRVGANVLTF. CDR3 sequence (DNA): TGTGCCAGTAGTATCAGGGTTGGGGCCAACGTCCTGACTTTC.

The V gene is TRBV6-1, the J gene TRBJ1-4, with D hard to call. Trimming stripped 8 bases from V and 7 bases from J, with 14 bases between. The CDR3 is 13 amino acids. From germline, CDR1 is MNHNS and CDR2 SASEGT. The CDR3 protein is CASLVRPGEKLFF. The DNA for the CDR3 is TGTGCCAGCTTGGTTAGACCGGGTGAAAAACTGTTTTTT.

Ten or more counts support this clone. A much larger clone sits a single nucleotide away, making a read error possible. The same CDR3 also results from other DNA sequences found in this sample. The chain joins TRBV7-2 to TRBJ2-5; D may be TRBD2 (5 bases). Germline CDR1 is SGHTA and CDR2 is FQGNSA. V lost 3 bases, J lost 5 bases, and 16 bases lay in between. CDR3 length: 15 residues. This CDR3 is CASSLWGAAKETQYF. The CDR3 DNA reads TGTGCCAGCAGCTTGTGGGGAGCAGCGAAGGAGACCCAGTACTTC.

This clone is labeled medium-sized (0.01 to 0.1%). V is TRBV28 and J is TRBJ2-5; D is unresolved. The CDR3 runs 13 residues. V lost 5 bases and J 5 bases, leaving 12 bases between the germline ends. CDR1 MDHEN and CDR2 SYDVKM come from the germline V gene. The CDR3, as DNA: TGTGCCAGCAGTCCCCTAGTCAGGGAGACCCAGTACTTC. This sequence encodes CASSPLVRETQYF.

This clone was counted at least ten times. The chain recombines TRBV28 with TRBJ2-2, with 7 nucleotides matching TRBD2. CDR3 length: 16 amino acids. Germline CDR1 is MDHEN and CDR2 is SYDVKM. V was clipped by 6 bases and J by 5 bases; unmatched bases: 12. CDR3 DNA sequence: TGTGCCAGCAGCAGTCTAGCGGAAGGGATTACCGGGGAGCTGTTTTTT. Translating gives CASSSLAEGITGELFF. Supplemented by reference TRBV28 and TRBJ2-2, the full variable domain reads DVKVTQSSRYLVKRTGEKVFLECVQDMDHENMFWYRQDPGLGLRLIYFSYDVKMKEKGDIPEGYSVSREKKERFSLILESASTNQTSMYLCASSSLAEGITGELFFGEGSRLTVL.

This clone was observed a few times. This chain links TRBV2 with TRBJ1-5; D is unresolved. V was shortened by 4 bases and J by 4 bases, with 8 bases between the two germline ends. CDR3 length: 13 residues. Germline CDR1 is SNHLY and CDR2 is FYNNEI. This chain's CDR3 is CASSAGLNQPQHF. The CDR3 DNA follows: TGTGCCAGCAGTGCTGGTTTAAATCAGCCCCAGCATTTT.

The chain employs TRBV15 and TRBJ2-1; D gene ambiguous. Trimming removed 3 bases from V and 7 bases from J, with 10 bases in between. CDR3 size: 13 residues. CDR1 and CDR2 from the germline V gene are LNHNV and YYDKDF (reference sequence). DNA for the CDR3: TGTGCCACCAGCAGTTCTCCTGGGAATGAGCAGTTCTTC. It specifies CATSSSPGNEQFF.

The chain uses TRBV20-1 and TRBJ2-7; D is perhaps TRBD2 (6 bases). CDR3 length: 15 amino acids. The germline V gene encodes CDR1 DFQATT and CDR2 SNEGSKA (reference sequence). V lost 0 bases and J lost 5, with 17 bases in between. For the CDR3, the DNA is TGCAGTGCTAGAGATGGGGCGGGTAGGAGGGACGAGCAGTACTTC. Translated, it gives CSARDGAGRRDEQYF.

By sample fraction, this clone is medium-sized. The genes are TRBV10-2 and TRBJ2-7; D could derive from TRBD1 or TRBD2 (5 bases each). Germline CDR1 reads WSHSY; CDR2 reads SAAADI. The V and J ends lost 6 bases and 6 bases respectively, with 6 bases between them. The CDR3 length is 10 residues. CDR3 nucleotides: TGCGCCAGCAGGGGGACCGAGCAGTACTTC. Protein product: CASRGTEQYF.

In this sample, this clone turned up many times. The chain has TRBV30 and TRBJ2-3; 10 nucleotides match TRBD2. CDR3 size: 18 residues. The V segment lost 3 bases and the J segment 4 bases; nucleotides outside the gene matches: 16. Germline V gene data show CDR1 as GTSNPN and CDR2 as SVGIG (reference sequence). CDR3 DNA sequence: TGTGCCTGGAGATGGGCGCCCGCTCGGGGACTAGCGTCAGATACGCAGTATTTT. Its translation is CAWRWAPARGLASDTQYF.

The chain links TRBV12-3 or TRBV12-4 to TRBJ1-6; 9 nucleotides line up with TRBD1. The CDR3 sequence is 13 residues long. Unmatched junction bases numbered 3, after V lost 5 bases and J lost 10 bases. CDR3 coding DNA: TGTGCCAGCAGTCTGGGACAGGGATCACCCCTCCACTTT. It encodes CASSLGQGSPLHF.

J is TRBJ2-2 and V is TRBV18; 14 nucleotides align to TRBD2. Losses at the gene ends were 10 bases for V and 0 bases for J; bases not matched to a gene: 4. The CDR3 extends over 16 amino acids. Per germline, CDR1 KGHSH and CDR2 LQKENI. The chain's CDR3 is CAKGTSGGPNTGELFF. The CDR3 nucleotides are TGTGCCAAGGGGACTAGCGGGGGCCCGAACACCGGGGAGCTGTTTTTT.

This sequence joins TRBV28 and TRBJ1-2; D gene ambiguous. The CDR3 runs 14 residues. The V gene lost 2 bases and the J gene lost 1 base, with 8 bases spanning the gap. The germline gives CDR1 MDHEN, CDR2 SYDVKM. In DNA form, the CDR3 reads TGTGCCAGCAGTTTACGACCGATTAACTATGGCTACACCTTC. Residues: CASSLRPINYGYTF.

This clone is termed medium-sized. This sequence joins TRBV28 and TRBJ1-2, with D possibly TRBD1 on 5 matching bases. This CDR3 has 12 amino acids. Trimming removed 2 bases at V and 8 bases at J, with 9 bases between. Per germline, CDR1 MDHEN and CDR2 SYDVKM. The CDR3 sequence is CASSLVRGGYTF. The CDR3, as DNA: TGTGCCAGCAGTTTAGTTCGGGGGGGCTACACCTTC.

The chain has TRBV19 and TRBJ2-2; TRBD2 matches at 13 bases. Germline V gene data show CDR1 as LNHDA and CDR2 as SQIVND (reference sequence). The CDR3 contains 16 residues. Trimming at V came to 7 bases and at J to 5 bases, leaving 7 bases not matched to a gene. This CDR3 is CASMWTSGGLTGELFF. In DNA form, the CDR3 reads TGTGCCAGTATGTGGACTAGCGGGGGATTAACCGGGGAGCTGTTTTTT.

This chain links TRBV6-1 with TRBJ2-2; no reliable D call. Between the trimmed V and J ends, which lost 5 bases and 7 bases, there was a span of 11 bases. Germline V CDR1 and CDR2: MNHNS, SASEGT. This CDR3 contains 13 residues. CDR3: CASSILGLGELFF. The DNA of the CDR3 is TGTGCCAGCAGTATTCTTGGGCTCGGGGAGCTGTTTTTT.

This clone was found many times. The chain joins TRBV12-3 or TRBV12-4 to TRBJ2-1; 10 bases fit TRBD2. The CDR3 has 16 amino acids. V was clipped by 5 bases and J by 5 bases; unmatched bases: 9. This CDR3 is CASSTSLAGDDNEQFF. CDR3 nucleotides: TGTGCCAGCAGTACATCCCTAGCGGGAGACGACAATGAGCAGTTCTTC.

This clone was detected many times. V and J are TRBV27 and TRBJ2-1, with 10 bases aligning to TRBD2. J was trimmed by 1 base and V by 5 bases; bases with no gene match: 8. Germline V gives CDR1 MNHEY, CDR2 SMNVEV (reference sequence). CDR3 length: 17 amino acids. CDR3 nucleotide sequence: TGTGCCAGCAGTCCCGCAACGGGACTAGCGTCCTACAATGAGCAGTTCTTC. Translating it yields CASSPATGLASYNEQFF.

DNA for the CDR3: TGTGCCAGCACCGGTGAGGGGATTAATGAGCAGTTCTTC. Protein sequence: CASTGEGINEQFF. This chain joins TRBV27 and TRBJ2-1, with D possibly called TRBD1 or TRBD2 (5 bases each). The CDR3 has 13 residues. Trimming took off 7 bases at V and 7 bases at J, with 14 bases between the two ends. The germline gives CDR1 MNHEY, CDR2 SMNVEV (reference sequence).

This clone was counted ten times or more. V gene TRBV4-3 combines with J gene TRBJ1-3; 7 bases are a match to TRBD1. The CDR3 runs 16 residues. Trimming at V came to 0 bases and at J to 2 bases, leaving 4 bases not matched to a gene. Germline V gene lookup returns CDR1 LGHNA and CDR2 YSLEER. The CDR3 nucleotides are TGCGCCAGCAGCCAAGATTCGACAGGGACTGGAAACACCATATATTTT. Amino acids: CASSQDSTGTGNTIYF.

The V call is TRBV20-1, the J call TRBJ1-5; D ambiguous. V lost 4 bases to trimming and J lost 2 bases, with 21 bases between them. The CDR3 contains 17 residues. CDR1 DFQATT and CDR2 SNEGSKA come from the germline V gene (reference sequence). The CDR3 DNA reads TGCAGTGCTACCGCCGGTGGCCCTTGGGTTGGCAATCAGCCCCAGCATTTT. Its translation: CSATAGGPWVGNQPQHF.

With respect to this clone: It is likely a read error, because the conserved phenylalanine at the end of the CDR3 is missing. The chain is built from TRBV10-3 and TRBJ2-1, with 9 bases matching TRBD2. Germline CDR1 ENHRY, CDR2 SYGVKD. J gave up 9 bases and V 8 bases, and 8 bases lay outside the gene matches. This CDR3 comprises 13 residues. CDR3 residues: CAISAGGLVEQFS. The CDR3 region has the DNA TGTGCCATCTCCGCGGGAGGGTTGGTTGAGCAGTTCTCC.

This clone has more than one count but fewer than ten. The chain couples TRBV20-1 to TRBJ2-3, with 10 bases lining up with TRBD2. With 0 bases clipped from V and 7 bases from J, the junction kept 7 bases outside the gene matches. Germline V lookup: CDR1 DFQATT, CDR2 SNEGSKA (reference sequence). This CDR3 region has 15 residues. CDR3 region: CSARDQAGGLYTQYF. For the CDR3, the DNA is TGCAGTGCTAGAGATCAAGCGGGGGGGCTGTATACGCAGTATTTT.

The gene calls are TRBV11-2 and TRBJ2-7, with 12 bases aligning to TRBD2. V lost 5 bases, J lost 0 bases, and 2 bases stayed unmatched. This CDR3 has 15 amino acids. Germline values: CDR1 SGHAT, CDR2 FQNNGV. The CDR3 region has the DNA TGTGCCAGCAGCCGGACTAGCGGGGCCTCCTACGAGCAGTACTTC. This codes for CASSRTSGASYEQYF.

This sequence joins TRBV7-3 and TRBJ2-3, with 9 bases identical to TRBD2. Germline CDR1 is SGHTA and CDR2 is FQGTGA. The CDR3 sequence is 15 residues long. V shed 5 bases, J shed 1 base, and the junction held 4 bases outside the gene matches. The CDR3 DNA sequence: TGTGCCAGCAGCCGACGCGGGGGGGGCACAGATACGCAGTATTTT. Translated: CASSRRGGGTDTQYF.